The present T cell receptor beta chain was sequenced within a study of blood T cell repertoires in COVID-19. The wider study: Acute and convalescent COVID-19 samples came from the United States, Italy and Spain. Nucleic acid was either cDNA or gDNA, and it came from T cells, B-cell-depleted T cells, or PBMCs.

Per the original data handling: Scientists estimated how many nucleated cells there were by amplifying reference gene primers. Repertoires were generated with immunoSEQ multiplex PCR, while TCRdb's copy carries only in-frame clones and drops some. Clone size and the V and J calls come from that table; the DNA yielded D and trimming. Here the sample spans over 110,000 clones, 70% to 85% being singletons. V lost 4 bases to trimming and J lost 1 base, with 13 bases between them. The CDR3 runs 16 residues. Germline V gives CDR1 KGHSY, CDR2 FQNENV. The source is a man in his fifties or sixties with active or convalescent COVID-19. This chain joins TRBV16 and TRBJ2-2; no definite D call. Material for sequencing was peripheral blood. CDR3 DNA sequence: TGTGCCAGCAGCCCCCTAGAGTATTTGAACACCGGGGAGCTGTTTTTT. Residues: CASSPLEYLNTGELFF.